These T cell receptor beta chains were read from a single sample in a study of T cells after yellow fever vaccination. TCRdb processed the 5' RACE reads anew with MiXCR; each CDR3 protein has one entry. The data contain under 550,000 distinct CDR3 sequences, roughly a fifth of them singletons. The input for sequencing was PBMCs, taken around 3 weeks after the first yellow fever vaccination. The origin of the receptors is a man in his late teens or twenties who received the YFV17D yellow fever vaccine. Both conserved end residues are part of each CDR3. D genes are given only for firm matches. For some rows the clone size is stated as once, few or many, or as a class when expanded; others skip it.

D gene: -
J gene: TRBJ2-1
V gene: TRBV14
clone size: -
CDR3 protein: CASSQDQGLLIYNEQFF
CDR3 DNA: TGTGCCAGCAGCCAAGATCAGGGACTCCTTATATACAATGAGCAGTTCTTC

D gene: -
J gene: TRBJ1-6
V gene: TRBV20-1
clone size: -
CDR3 protein: CSARVNSNSPLHF
CDR3 DNA: TGCAGTGCTAGAGTCAACAGTAATTCACCCCTCCACTTT

D gene: TRBD1
J gene: TRBJ2-5
V gene: TRBV3-1
clone size: -
CDR3 protein: CATSDRQGVQETQYF
CDR3 DNA: TGTGCCACCAGCGATAGACAGGGAGTACAAGAGACCCAGTACTTC

D gene: -
J gene: TRBJ1-5
V gene: TRBV9
clone size: few
CDR3 protein: CASSVGGDSNQPQHF
CDR3 DNA: TGTGCCAGCAGCGTAGGGGGGGATAGCAATCAGCCCCAGCATTTT

D gene: -
J gene: TRBJ2-2
V gene: TRBV12-3/TRBV12-4
clone size: many
CDR3 protein: CASSFLTGELFF
CDR3 DNA: TGTGCCAGCAGTTTCCTCACCGGGGAGCTGTTTTTT

D gene: TRBD1
J gene: TRBJ2-1
V gene: TRBV28
clone size: -
CDR3 protein: CASSLFQGAGEQFF
CDR3 DNA: TGTGCCAGCAGTTTATTCCAGGGGGCGGGTGAGCAGTTCTTC

D gene: -
J gene: TRBJ2-5
V gene: TRBV4-2
clone size: -
CDR3 protein: CASAPKTDWGQETQYF
CDR3 DNA: TGTGCCAGCGCCCCCAAGACGGACTGGGGTCAAGAGACCCAGTACTTC

D gene: -
J gene: TRBJ2-7
V gene: TRBV4-3
clone size: -
CDR3 protein: CASSQDQGLEQYF
CDR3 DNA: TGCGCCAGCAGCCAAGATCAAGGGCTCGAGCAGTACTTC

D gene: -
J gene: TRBJ1-1
V gene: TRBV27
clone size: -
CDR3 protein: CASFNRVYVTEAFF
CDR3 DNA: TGTGCCAGCTTCAACAGGGTCTATGTGACTGAAGCTTTCTTT

D gene: -
J gene: TRBJ1-5
V gene: TRBV7-2
clone size: -
CDR3 protein: CASSPVGGRNQPQHF
CDR3 DNA: TGTGCCAGCAGCCCAGTTGGGGGCCGGAATCAGCCCCAGCATTTT

D gene: TRBD1
J gene: TRBJ2-1
V gene: TRBV6-2/TRBV6-3
clone size: -
CDR3 protein: CASSSGQGFNEQFF
CDR3 DNA: TGTGCCAGCAGTTCGGGACAGGGGTTCAATGAGCAGTTCTTC

D gene: -
J gene: TRBJ2-7
V gene: TRBV4-3
clone size: few
CDR3 protein: CASSQVPPGHYEQYF
CDR3 DNA: TGCGCCAGCAGCCAAGTTCCCCCAGGACACTACGAGCAGTACTTC

D gene: -
J gene: TRBJ2-7
V gene: TRBV4-3
clone size: -
CDR3 protein: CASSPGENGPTYEQYF
CDR3 DNA: TGCGCCAGCAGCCCGGGGGAAAATGGACCTACCTACGAGCAGTACTTC

D gene: -
J gene: TRBJ1-1
V gene: TRBV18
clone size: -
CDR3 protein: CASSPPSGRNTEAFF
CDR3 DNA: TGTGCCAGCTCACCACCCTCTGGGAGGAACACTGAAGCTTTCTTT

D gene: -
J gene: TRBJ2-5
V gene: TRBV4-3
clone size: few
CDR3 protein: CASSQGRGDTETQYF
CDR3 DNA: TGCGCCAGCAGCCAAGGCCGGGGCGATACGGAGACCCAGTACTTC

D gene: TRBD1
J gene: TRBJ2-1
V gene: TRBV10-3
clone size: -
CDR3 protein: CAISGTGWAYNEQFF
CDR3 DNA: TGTGCCATCAGTGGGACAGGGTGGGCCTACAATGAGCAGTTCTTC

D gene: -
J gene: TRBJ2-2
V gene: TRBV9
clone size: -
CDR3 protein: CASSVDPNTGELFF
CDR3 DNA: TGTGCCAGCAGCGTCGACCCGAACACCGGGGAGCTGTTTTTT

D gene: TRBD1
J gene: TRBJ1-6
V gene: TRBV5-1
clone size: -
CDR3 protein: CASTSGTGGSPLHF
CDR3 DNA: TGCGCCAGCACCTCCGGGACAGGGGGCTCACCCCTCCACTTT

D gene: TRBD2
J gene: TRBJ2-1
V gene: TRBV6-2/TRBV6-3
clone size: few
CDR3 protein: CASSYRGGDNEQFF
CDR3 DNA: TGTGCCAGCAGTTACCGCGGGGGAGACAATGAGCAGTTCTTC

D gene: TRBD1
J gene: TRBJ1-2
V gene: TRBV12-3/TRBV12-4
clone size: many
CDR3 protein: CASSRDRGGYTF
CDR3 DNA: TGTGCCAGCAGTCGAGACAGGGGTGGCTACACCTTC

D gene: -
J gene: TRBJ1-2
V gene: TRBV20-1
clone size: -
CDR3 protein: CSATQDSYGYTF
CDR3 DNA: TGCAGTGCAACCCAGGACAGCTATGGCTACACCTTC

D gene: TRBD1
J gene: TRBJ2-1
V gene: TRBV4-1
clone size: few
CDR3 protein: CASSQVGQGGNEQFF
CDR3 DNA: TGCGCCAGCAGCCAGGTGGGACAGGGGGGCAATGAGCAGTTCTTC

D gene: -
J gene: TRBJ2-1
V gene: TRBV5-6
clone size: few
CDR3 protein: CASSFGGFLNEQFF
CDR3 DNA: TGTGCCAGCAGCTTTGGGGGGTTCTTGAATGAGCAGTTCTTC

D gene: -
J gene: TRBJ2-4
V gene: TRBV5-6
clone size: -
CDR3 protein: CASSLPQGNIQYF
CDR3 DNA: TGTGCCAGCAGCTTGCCCCAGGGCAACATTCAGTACTTC

D gene: -
J gene: TRBJ2-4
V gene: TRBV20-1
clone size: -
CDR3 protein: CSARDGGAGKNIQYF
CDR3 DNA: TGCAGTGCTAGAGATGGAGGGGCAGGCAAAAACATTCAGTACTTC

D gene: -
J gene: TRBJ1-2
V gene: TRBV5-1
clone size: -
CDR3 protein: CASSLQLGDGYTF
CDR3 DNA: TGCGCCAGCAGCTTGCAATTGGGTGATGGCTACACCTTC

D gene: -
J gene: TRBJ1-5
V gene: TRBV7-2
clone size: -
CDR3 protein: CASSLRGTSILSQHF
CDR3 DNA: TGTGCCAGCAGCTTACGGGGGACCTCAATATTATCCCAGCATTTT

D gene: -
J gene: TRBJ2-6
V gene: TRBV7-9
clone size: few
CDR3 protein: CASSPGRHSGANVLTF
CDR3 DNA: TGTGCCAGCAGCCCGGGACGGCACTCTGGGGCCAACGTCCTGACTTTC

D gene: -
J gene: TRBJ1-1
V gene: TRBV15
clone size: few
CDR3 protein: CATSRVPEAAEAFF
CDR3 DNA: TGTGCCACCAGCAGAGTGCCAGAAGCGGCTGAAGCTTTCTTT